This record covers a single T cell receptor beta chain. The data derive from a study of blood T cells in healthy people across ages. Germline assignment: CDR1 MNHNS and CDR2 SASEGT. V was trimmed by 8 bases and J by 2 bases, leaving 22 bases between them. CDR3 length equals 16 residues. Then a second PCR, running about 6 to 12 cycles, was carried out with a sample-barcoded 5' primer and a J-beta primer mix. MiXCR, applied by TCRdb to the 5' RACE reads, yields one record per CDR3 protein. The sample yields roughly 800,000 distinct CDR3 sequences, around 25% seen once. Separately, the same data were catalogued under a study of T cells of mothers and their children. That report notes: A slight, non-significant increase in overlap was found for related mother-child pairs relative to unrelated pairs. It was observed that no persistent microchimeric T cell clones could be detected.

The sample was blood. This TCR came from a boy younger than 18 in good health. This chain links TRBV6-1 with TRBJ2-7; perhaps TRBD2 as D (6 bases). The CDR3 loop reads CASGRLGPRDAYEQYF. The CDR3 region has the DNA TGTGCCAGCGGACGACTAGGACCCCGTGATGCCTACGAGCAGTACTTC.